What follows are 22 T cell receptor beta chains derived from one specimen sequenced in a study of CD8+ T cells in alopecia areata. cDNA reverse transcribed from extracted RNA served as the sequencing template. This table comes from immunoSEQ multiplex PCR, and its TCRdb copy is limited to in-frame clones, with some not included. The data show some 120,000 clones, with none appearing a single time. Material: lesional skin. The receptors originated from a C3H/HeJ mouse with alopecia areata. This strain has MHC haplotype H2-k.

This clone was seen only a few times. Mouse gene names and germline throughout. The CDR3 is cut off 4 residues early in the read; its end comes from the germline J gene. V is TRBV13-3 and J is TRBJ2-5; perhaps TRBD2 as D (7 bases). The CDR3 sequence is 15 residues long. Per the germline V gene, CDR1 is NNHDY and CDR2 is SYVADS. The CDR3 loop reads CASSPLVGGVDTQYF. CDR3 DNA, as far as it was read: TGTGCCAGCAGTCCCTTGGTGGGGGGCGTGGAC.

With respect to this clone: Any gene name here is a mouse gene name. Partial CDR3 DNA: TGTGCAAGCAGCCTCGGGACAGGGCCCCCCTAT. Protein: CASSLGTGPPY. The whole CDR3 protein is CASSLGTGPPYEQYF. This chain connects TRBV16 to TRBJ2-7, with 9 bases fitting TRBD1. The read halts 4 residues ahead of the CDR3 end, with the missing end drawn from the germline J gene. J lost 2 bases, V lost 5 bases, and 7 bases had no gene match. Germline V lookup: CDR1 SGHSA, CDR2 FRNQAP. The CDR3 covers 15 residues.

This clone was seen many times. Genes and germline come from the mouse. Coverage ceases 4 residues before the CDR3 finishes, and the germline J gene fills in the end. The chain uses TRBV13-3 and TRBJ2-3; TRBD1 matches 12 bases. This CDR3 region has 15 residues. V was clipped by 5 bases and J by 3 bases; unmatched bases: 4. The germline V gene encodes CDR1 NNHDY and CDR2 SYVADS. CDR3 bases read: TGTGCCAGCAGCTCGGGACAGGGGGCGGCAGAA. Amino acid sequence: CASSSGQGAAE. The whole CDR3 region reads CASSSGQGAAETLYF.

This clone was observed a handful of times. Gene names are mouse gene names. The CDR3 end falls 4 residues outside the read, so it is completed with the germline J gene. This chain links TRBV19 with TRBJ2-1; unclear D gene. The V and J ends lost 4 bases and 2 bases respectively, with 13 bases between them. The CDR3 covers 15 residues. From germline, CDR1 is FNHDT and CDR2 SITEND (reference sequence). The covered CDR3 bases are TGTGCCAGCAGTCCCGACACCACCCACTATGCT. Its translation is CASSPDTTHYA. The full CDR3 protein is CASSPDTTHYAEQFF.

In this sample, this clone turned up many times. Genes and germline are mouse. With the read ending 4 residues before the CDR3 end, the germline J gene is used to fill in that end. The rearrangement links TRBV13-3 to TRBJ2-7, with D hard to call. Germline V gene sequence: CDR1 NNHDY, CDR2 SYVADS. The CDR3 contains 13 residues. The CDR3 bases that were read are TGTGCCAGCAGTGATACCAGAAAATAT. It yields the protein CASSDTRKY. The entire CDR3 is CASSDTRKYEQYF.

Concerning this clone: All gene names here are mouse names. The CDR3 end falls 4 residues outside the read, so it is completed with the germline J gene. The gene calls are TRBV19 and TRBJ1-4; 9 nucleotides match TRBD1. The length of the CDR3 is 15 residues. Per the germline V gene, CDR1 is FNHDT and CDR2 is SITEND (reference sequence). Losses at the gene ends were 2 bases for V and 6 bases for J; bases not matched to a gene: 5. CDR3 region: CASSIPDRGDERLFF. Incomplete CDR3 DNA: TGTGCCAGCAGTATCCCGGACAGGGGAGACGAA.

Regarding this clone: The protein given in TCRdb and the translation of the DNA differ at residue 11, and the sequence presented here derives from the DNA. Gene names follow the mouse nomenclature. With the read ending 3 residues before the CDR3 end, the germline J gene is used to fill in that end. J is TRBJ1-6 and V is TRBV19, with TRBD1 as a possible D gene (6 bases). TRBJ1-6 is an ORF; its function is uncertain. In germline, CDR1 is FNHDT, CDR2 SITEND (reference sequence). V was clipped by 3 bases and J by 5 bases, with 9 bases between them. The CDR3 loop spans 14 amino acids. CDR3 sequence reads: CASSTGGHNSPLYF. The sequenced part of the CDR3 DNA is TGTGCCAGCAGTACCGGGGGGCATAATTCGCCC.

This clone came up many times. The genes and germline here are from mouse. The CDR3 is cut off 4 residues early in the read; its end comes from the germline J gene. The chain uses TRBV1 and TRBJ2-7, with 12 bases fitting TRBD1. CDR3 length equals 15 residues. Germline lookup yields CDR1 NSQYPW and CDR2 LRSPGD (reference sequence). CDR3 DNA (partial): TGCACCTGCAGTGCAGAGGGACAGGGGGCGAAT. Translating it yields CTCSAEGQGAN. The complete CDR3 protein is CTCSAEGQGANEQYF.

On this clone: Any gene name here is a mouse gene name. The CDR3 goes on 4 residues after the read ends, and that part is filled in from the germline J gene. This chain connects TRBV1 to TRBJ2-5; TRBD1 aligns across 7 bases. Unmatched junction bases numbered 0, after V lost 7 bases and J lost 2 bases. The CDR3 spans 12 residues. From germline, CDR1 is NSQYPW and CDR2 LRSPGD (reference sequence). CDR3 bases read: TGCACCTGCAACAGGGGCCAAGAC. Translating it yields CTCNRGQD. The entire CDR3 is CTCNRGQDTQYF.

This clone was recorded a few times. Mouse gene names and germline throughout. The CDR3 end falls 4 residues outside the read, so it is completed with the germline J gene. J is TRBJ2-5 and V is TRBV13-3, with a possible D match to TRBD1 (5 bases). Germline CDR1 NNHDY, CDR2 SYVADS. This CDR3 has 14 amino acids. V was pared by 5 bases and J by 1 base, with 11 bases between. The CDR3 loop is CASRATGDQDTQYF. CDR3 DNA, as far as it was read: TGTGCCAGCAGGGCCACAGGAGACCAAGAC. The full variable domain, in which reference TRBV13-3 and TRBJ2-5 provide the parts outside the CDR3, is EAAVTQSPRSKVAVTGGKVTLSCHQTNNHDYMYWYRQDTGHGLRLIHYSYVADSTEKGDIPDGYKASRPSQENFSLILELASLSQTAVYFCASRATGDQDTQYFGPGTRLLVL.

With respect to this clone: Germline and genes: mouse. The CDR3 end is not reached by the read, which stops 4 residues before it; the germline J gene fills it in. V is TRBV1 and J is TRBJ1-2; 7 bases are a match to TRBD1. The germline gives CDR1 NSQYPW, CDR2 LRSPGD (reference sequence). The V gene end was trimmed by 4 bases and the J gene end by 0 bases; junction bases not matched to a gene: 5. This CDR3 region has 15 residues. Partial CDR3 DNA: TGCACCTGCAGTGGGAGACAGGGAGCAAACTCC. Translation gives CTCSGRQGANS. The full CDR3 is CTCSGRQGANSDYTF.

This clone showed up just a few times. All gene names here are mouse names. The read is 4 residues too short to cover the CDR3 end, so that end is filled in from the germline J gene. The V and J genes are TRBV13-1 and TRBJ1-1; 7 positions agree with TRBD1. This CDR3 spans 12 amino acids. CDR1 is NSHNY, CDR2 SYGAGN, per germline. The CDR3 here is CASSYRGTEVFF. The DNA read from the CDR3 is TGTGCCAGCAGTTACAGGGGTACA.

This clone was seen repeatedly, ten times or more. Gene labels here are mouse ones. The read ends 4 residues shy of where the CDR3 ends; the end is completed using the germline J gene. This rearrangement joins TRBV13-3 to TRBJ2-5; 8 bases line up with TRBD2. The germline V gene encodes CDR1 NNHDY and CDR2 SYVADS. The CDR3 sequence is 16 residues long. CDR3 protein: CASSDADAGGKDTQYF. The sequenced part of the CDR3 DNA is TGTGCCAGCAGTGATGCAGATGCTGGGGGGAAAGAC.

A remark on this clone: Each gene name is a mouse one. Coverage ceases 4 residues before the CDR3 finishes, and the germline J gene fills in the end. V is TRBV17 and J is TRBJ2-7, with unresolved D. The CDR3 has 14 residues. Germline-derived CDR1 and CDR2 are MNHDT and YYDKIL. Trimming left V 4 bases short and J 0 bases short, with 10 bases between. CDR3 bases read: TGTGCTAGCAGTATCTCGGCAGGCTCCTAT. It codes for CASSISAGSY. The complete CDR3 protein is CASSISAGSYEQYF.

This clone was recorded a few times. Genes and germline are mouse. Read data end 4 residues before the CDR3 end; the end is taken from the germline J gene. V usage is TRBV13-3 and J usage is TRBJ1-2; 8 bases agree with TRBD1. V lost 5 bases and J lost 0; bases outside the gene matches: 3. Germline lookup yields CDR1 NNHDY and CDR2 SYVADS. The CDR3 covers 14 residues. The CDR3 DNA, read in part, is TGTGCCAGCAGGAGGGACAGGCCAAACTCC. This codes for CASRRDRPNS. The whole CDR3 reads CASRRDRPNSDYTF.

There are a few counts of this clone. The gene names here belong to mouse. The read ends 4 residues shy of where the CDR3 ends; the end is completed using the germline J gene. The chain joins TRBV13-3 to TRBJ2-5, with D perhaps TRBD2 (5 bases). The V gene lost 3 bases and the J gene lost 1 base, with 9 bases spanning the gap. The germline V gene has CDR1 NNHDY and CDR2 SYVADS. The CDR3 extends over 14 amino acids. The sequenced part of the CDR3 DNA is TGTGCCAGCAGTGTCTGGGATCACCAAGAC. It codes for CASSVWDHQD. The whole CDR3 sequence is CASSVWDHQDTQYF.

This clone was seen more than once but under ten times. The genes are named according to mouse. From the germline J gene comes the end of the CDR3, since the read stops 4 residues before it. The chain is built from TRBV13-3 and TRBJ2-3; 12 bases match TRBD2. J was trimmed by 1 base and V by 5 bases; bases with no gene match: 11. The CDR3 has 18 residues. Looked up from germline, CDR1 is NNHDY and CDR2 is SYVADS. This CDR3 is CASRADGGLGGGAETLYF. CDR3 bases read: TGTGCCAGCAGGGCGGATGGGGGACTGGGGGGTGGTGCAGAA.

As to this clone: Gene names and germline match the mouse. The read terminates 4 residues ahead of where the CDR3 ends, so the germline J gene completes it. The chain uses TRBV13-3 and TRBJ1-1; no clear D gene. V lost 1 base and J lost 0, with 10 bases in between. The CDR3 has 15 amino acids. Germline V gene data show CDR1 as NNHDY and CDR2 as SYVADS. Here the CDR3 reads CASSDTRSANTEVFF. The sequenced part of the CDR3 DNA is TGTGCCAGCAGTGATACCAGAAGTGCAAACACA.

This clone occurred a few times. Gene names are mouse gene names. The CDR3 goes on 4 residues after the read ends, and that part is filled in from the germline J gene. The chain employs TRBV13-3 and TRBJ1-2; D unresolved. The CDR3 loop spans 15 amino acids. Germline values: CDR1 NNHDY, CDR2 SYVADS. The V gene lost 0 bases and the J gene lost 0 bases, with 9 bases spanning the gap. The sequenced part of the CDR3 DNA is TGTGCCAGCAGTGATGCAGGCAAGACAAACTCC. Its protein product is CASSDAGKTNS. The full-length CDR3 reads as CASSDAGKTNSDYTF.

About this clone itself: The germline and genes are mouse ones. The CDR3 extends 4 residues past the end of the read, so its final part is completed from the germline J gene. The rearrangement joins TRBV1 to TRBJ1-1, with D perhaps TRBD1 (5 bases). Per germline, CDR1 NSQYPW and CDR2 LRSPGD (reference sequence). The ends were cut back, 3 bases at V and 1 base at J, with 9 bases in the middle. The CDR3 sequence is 14 residues long. CDR3 sequence: CTCSANQGNTEVFF. CDR3 DNA, as far as it was read: TGCACCTGCAGTGCTAATCAGGGGAACACA.

In regard to this clone: Genes and germline are mouse. The read falls 4 residues short of the CDR3 end, and the missing part is taken from the germline J gene. The chain carries TRBV1 and TRBJ1-2; D call uncertain. The CDR3 contains 15 residues. Germline CDR1 is NSQYPW and CDR2 is LRSPGD (reference sequence). V dropped 0 bases and J dropped 1 base, with 9 bases sitting between them. CDR3 amino acids: CTCSAEPALNSDYTF. The CDR3 DNA, read in part, is TGCACCTGCAGTGCAGAGCCAGCCTTAAACTCC.

This clone was counted only a few times. The listed genes are named as in mouse. The read ends 4 residues before the CDR3 terminus; that terminus is restored from the germline J gene. The rearrangement joins TRBV13-3 to TRBJ1-4; 9 bases match TRBD1. Germline V CDR1 and CDR2: NNHDY, SYVADS. This CDR3 region has 14 residues. Incomplete CDR3 DNA: TGTGCCAGCAAATCCGGGACAGGGACCGAA. Its translation: CASKSGTGTE. The CDR3 in its entirety is CASKSGTGTERLFF.